Here is one TCR beta chain with its context. The antigen is unknown. This sample was taken from a study of yellow fever vaccine responses in identical twins. The study, taken as a whole, reports: In identical twins, vaccine T cell responses appeared partly shared and partly individual.

A single record per CDR3 protein comes from TCRdb applying MiXCR to the RT-PCR reads. Among 14,000 or so distinct CDR3 sequences listed, 70% to 85% were seen once. The CDR3 loop spans 14 amino acids. Trimming removed 1 base at V and 4 bases at J, with 10 bases between. Germline CDR1 and CDR2: SGHNT and YENEEA. Sequencing was performed on T cells from blood (PBMCs), unsorted or a sorted subset (not recorded which), taken before or after yellow fever vaccination (not recorded which). This receptor was identified in a woman younger than 35 who received the yellow fever vaccine. The chain carries TRBV11-3 and TRBJ1-2; D might be TRBD1 (5 bases). CDR3: CASSLVAGTYGYTF. DNA for the CDR3: TGTGCCAGCAGCTTAGTCGCAGGGACCTATGGCTACACCTTC.